The 25 T cell receptor beta chains below come from one sample, sequenced in a study of CD8 T cells in Susac syndrome. With random hexamers, 0.5 to 1 ug RNA was reverse transcribed. TCRdb re-derived calls from the immunoSEQ multiplex PCR reads in MiXCR, one entry per CDR3 protein. In the table there are approximately 150,000 distinct CDR3 sequences, 75% to 90% of which are singletons. The material sequenced was CD8+ T cells from PBMCs. The receptor source for this set is a human donor with multiple sclerosis.

This clonotype was counted once. The chain carries TRBV4-1 and TRBJ2-5, with D perhaps TRBD2 (6 bases). The V gene's germline CDR1 is MGHRA and CDR2 YSYEKL. This CDR3 is built from 14 residues. V lost 1 base and J lost 4, with 10 bases in between. CDR3 nucleotide sequence: TGCGCCAGCAGCCAAGCGGGGGATGGAGAGACCCAGTACTTC. Its protein is CASSQAGDGETQYF.

The rearrangement joins TRBV27 to TRBJ2-1; D may correspond to TRBD1 or TRBD2 (6 bases each). This CDR3 comprises 13 residues. Germline loops: CDR1 MNHEY, CDR2 SMNVEV (reference sequence). The ends were cut back, 4 bases at V and 10 bases at J, with 14 bases in the middle. The CDR3 sequence: CASSYGGPREQFF. As DNA, the CDR3 is TGTGCCAGCAGTTACGGGGGCCCCAGGGAGCAGTTCTTC.

J is TRBJ1-1 and V is TRBV20-1; perhaps TRBD1 as D (5 bases). The germline CDR1 and CDR2 sequences are DFQATT and SNEGSKA (reference sequence). Between the trimmed V and J ends, which lost 0 bases and 11 bases, there was a span of 16 bases. The CDR3 is made up of 13 amino acids. The CDR3 coding sequence is TGCAGTGCTAGAGATCTAGGGACTGGCATGGCTTTCTTT. Translation: CSARDLGTGMAFF.

J is TRBJ1-1 and V is TRBV10-3, with TRBD1 matching 9 bases. This CDR3 contains 16 residues. Germline CDR1 ENHRY, CDR2 SYGVKD. V lost 4 bases and J lost 3; bases outside the gene matches: 9. The CDR3 coding sequence is TGTGCCATCAGTGGCGGACAGGGGTTGGGGGACACTGAAGCTTTCTTT. Amino acids: CAISGGQGLGDTEAFF.

The chain uses TRBV19 and TRBJ1-2; tentative D call: TRBD1 (5 bases). V lost 2 bases and J lost 4, with 14 bases in between. The germline V gene encodes CDR1 LNHDA and CDR2 SQIVND (reference sequence). The CDR3 totals 15 residues. This chain's CDR3 is CASSISRDGAYGYTF. CDR3 nucleotide sequence: TGTGCCAGTAGTATAAGTAGGGACGGCGCCTATGGCTACACCTTC.

This clonotype occurred once. This chain connects TRBV29-1 to TRBJ2-1; the D is unclear. CDR1 and CDR2 (germline): SQVTM, ANQGSEA. CDR3 size: 10 residues. With 4 bases removed from V and 11 bases from J, the gap between germline ends came to 9 bases. CDR3 sequence: CSVGAIKQFF. The CDR3, as DNA: TGCAGCGTTGGGGCGATTAAGCAGTTCTTC.

The V and J genes are TRBV24-1 and TRBJ1-2; D unclear. The V end lost 2 bases, the J end lost 4 bases, and 13 bases lay between the germline ends. Germline V gives CDR1 KGHDR, CDR2 SFDVKD. This CDR3 has 15 amino acids. CDR3 bases: TGTGCCACCAGTGATTCTCTCACCCAATTCTATGGCTACACCTTC. Translation: CATSDSLTQFYGYTF.

V is TRBV3-1 and J is TRBJ2-7, with D unresolved. The length of the CDR3 is 14 residues. The V and J ends lost 1 base and 2 bases respectively, with 9 bases between them. The germline CDR1 and CDR2 sequences are LGHDT and YNNKEL (reference sequence). CDR3 amino acids: CASSQVGIPYEQYV. The CDR3 nucleotides read TGTGCCAGCAGCCAAGTAGGGATACCCTACGAGCAGTACGTC.

V is TRBV6-1 and J is TRBJ2-5; 9 bases fit TRBD1. Germline CDR1 reads MNHNS; CDR2 reads SASEGT. After removal of 1 base from V and 3 bases from J, the junction contained 15 bases not matched to a gene. CDR3 length equals 19 residues. The CDR3: CASSEGGGAGTGYKETQYF. The CDR3 DNA sequence: TGTGCCAGCAGTGAAGGAGGGGGAGCCGGGACAGGGTATAAAGAGACCCAGTACTTC.

The chain combines TRBV20-1 with TRBJ2-1, with TRBD2 identical over 8 bases. V was clipped by 2 bases and J by 9 bases; unmatched bases: 18. The CDR3 is made up of 17 amino acids. Per the germline V gene, CDR1 is DFQATT and CDR2 is SNEGSKA (reference sequence). Here the CDR3 reads CSARPIPVAGLTSEQFF. The CDR3 DNA sequence: TGCAGTGCTAGACCCATCCCGGTAGCGGGACTCACATCTGAGCAGTTCTTC.

This clonotype has a count of ten or more. The chain carries TRBV6-1 and TRBJ2-7, with 9 nucleotides matching TRBD2. Looked up from germline, CDR1 is MNHNS and CDR2 is SASEGT. With 8 bases clipped from V and 0 bases from J, the junction kept 5 bases outside the gene matches. The CDR3 loop spans 14 amino acids. The CDR3 reads CASGGRGLSYEQYV. The CDR3 coding sequence is TGTGCCAGCGGCGGGAGGGGTCTCTCCTACGAGCAGTACGTC.

The genes are TRBV7-8 and TRBJ2-5; 7 nucleotides match TRBD1. Germline CDR1 is SGHVS and CDR2 is FQNEAQ. Unmatched junction bases numbered 9, after V lost 5 bases and J lost 0 bases. This CDR3 spans 16 amino acids. CDR3 nucleotide sequence: TGTGCCAGCAGCCTGCGAAGGGGGCCCAACCAAGAGACCCAGTACTTC. This encodes CASSLRRGPNQETQYF. Full variable domain (outside the CDR3, taken from reference TRBV7-8 and TRBJ2-5): GAGVSQSPRYKVAKRGQDVALRCDPISGHVSLFWYQQALGQGPEFLTYFQNEAQLDKSGLPSDRFFAERPEGSVSTLKIQRTQQEDSAVYLCASSLRRGPNQETQYFGPGTRLLVL.

V is TRBV28 and J is TRBJ1-2; D remains unclear. V was pared by 11 bases and J by 7 bases, with 17 bases between. The CDR3 loop spans 12 amino acids. Germline V gene sequence: CDR1 MDHEN, CDR2 SYDVKM. CDR3 protein: CAHRGLFVGYTF. The DNA of the CDR3 is TGTGCCCATCGAGGGCTCTTTGTTGGCTACACCTTC.

This clonotype appeared a few times. This chain joins TRBV24-1 and TRBJ2-7; D ambiguous. The CDR3 spans 14 residues. Trimming removed 3 bases from V and 1 base from J, with 9 bases in between. The germline CDR1 and CDR2 sequences are KGHDR and SFDVKD. CDR3 sequence: CATSDRRSSYEQYF. For the CDR3, the DNA is TGTGCCACCAGTGATCGACGGAGTTCCTACGAGCAGTACTTC.

The V call is TRBV27, the J call TRBJ2-7; tentatively, D is TRBD2 (6 bases). CDR3 length: 16 amino acids. CDR1 is MNHEY, CDR2 SMNVEV, per germline (reference sequence). Trimming cost V 2 bases and J 4 bases, with 18 bases left between them. The CDR3: CASSLIRGGGPYEQYF. DNA for the CDR3: TGTGCCAGCAGTTTAATCCGAGGCGGAGGGCCATACGAGCAGTACTTC.

The genes are TRBV20-1 and TRBJ2-3, with D perhaps matching TRBD1 (5 bases). The CDR3 contains 13 residues. The V gene lost 6 bases and the J gene lost 4 bases, with 14 bases spanning the gap. From germline, CDR1 is DFQATT and CDR2 SNEGSKA (reference sequence). CDR3 in amino acids: CSAEGQGADTQYF. CDR3 nucleotide sequence: TGCAGTGCCGAAGGGCAGGGCGCAGATACGCAGTATTTT.

The gene calls are TRBV21-1 and TRBJ2-7; the table gives TRBD1 as D, unverified against the DNA. TRBV21-1 corresponds to a pseudogene. CDR3 length: 12 amino acids. This chain's CDR3 is CIDRAGTYEQYV. CDR3 sequence (DNA): TGTATCGACAGGGCGGGGACCTACGAGCAGTACGTC.

V is TRBV2 and J is TRBJ2-1; TRBD1 matches at 7 bases. The CDR3 contains 16 residues. Germline values: CDR1 SNHLY, CDR2 FYNNEI. The trim removed 3 bases at V and 0 bases at J, leaving 5 bases unmatched. The CDR3 coding sequence is TGTGCCAGCAGTGAGGGGGACAGAGCCTCCTACAATGAGCAGTTCTTC. This translates into CASSEGDRASYNEQFF. Based on the CDR3 plus reference TRBV2 and TRBJ2-1, the full variable domain is EPEVTQTPSHQVTQMGQEVILRCVPISNHLYFYWYRQILGQKVEFLVSFYNNEISEKSEIFDDQFSVERPDGSNFTLKIRSTKLEDSAMYFCASSEGDRASYNEQFFGPGTRLTVL.

As DNA, the CDR3 is TGTGCCAGCAGCTTAGACAGTCGGTATAATTCACCCCTCCACTTT. Its translation: CASSLDSRYNSPLHF. The chain employs TRBV11-2 and TRBJ1-6; D uncertain. Trimming pared 0 bases from V and 4 bases from J, leaving 7 bases between. Per germline, CDR1 SGHAT and CDR2 FQNNGV. The CDR3 covers 15 residues.

V usage is TRBV2 and J usage is TRBJ1-5; 9 bases agree with TRBD1. Germline lookup yields CDR1 SNHLY and CDR2 FYNNEI. This CDR3 contains 17 residues. With V trimmed by 2 bases and J by 5 bases, 10 bases remained unmatched. CDR3 residues: CASSERGKQGAYQPQHF. The CDR3 DNA is TGTGCCAGCAGTGAACGCGGGAAACAGGGGGCTTATCAGCCCCAGCATTTT.

V gene TRBV29-1 combines with J gene TRBJ2-1; D ambiguous. Germline assignment: CDR1 SQVTM and CDR2 ANQGSEA. There are 12 residues in the CDR3. The V gene lost 7 bases and the J gene lost 5 bases, with 12 bases spanning the gap. CDR3 amino acids: CSAQVLNNEQFF. The CDR3 coding sequence is TGCAGCGCACAAGTCCTGAACAATGAGCAGTTCTTC.

This rearrangement joins TRBV20-1 to TRBJ1-4; D gene uncertain. V lost 3 bases to trimming and J lost 5 bases, with 16 bases between them. The CDR3 length is 15 residues. The V gene's germline CDR1 is DFQATT and CDR2 SNEGSKA (reference sequence). This chain's CDR3 is CSASATEQPNEKLFF. DNA for the CDR3: TGCAGTGCTAGTGCCACAGAACAACCGAATGAAAAACTGTTTTTT.

The chain is built from TRBV3-1 and TRBJ2-7, with 8 nucleotides matching TRBD1. The CDR3 extends over 17 amino acids. V gave up 0 bases and J gave up 4 bases; unmatched junction bases: 11. Per germline, CDR1 LGHDT and CDR2 YNNKEL (reference sequence). The CDR3 nucleotides are TGTGCCAGCAGCCAAGAAGGGGGCGGCAGGGGGCGATACGAGCAGTACTTC. It translates to CASSQEGGGRGRYEQYF.

This clonotype was recorded once. This chain joins TRBV27 and TRBJ2-1; D may be TRBD1 (6 bases). Germline CDR1 reads MNHEY; CDR2 reads SMNVEV (reference sequence). V lost 5 bases, J lost 10 bases, and 9 bases lay in between. CDR3 length: 11 residues. The CDR3 DNA reads as TGTGCCAGCAGTCAGGGGTTCGAGCAGTTCTTC. It codes for CASSQGFEQFF.

The V and J genes are TRBV9 and TRBJ2-2; D unclear. CDR1 and CDR2 from the germline V gene are SGDLS and YYNGEE. The CDR3 sequence is 12 residues long. V shed 0 bases and J shed 3 bases, with 0 bases lying between them. CDR3 nucleotides: TGTGCCAGCAGCGTAGACACCGGGGAGCTGTTTTTT. It specifies CASSVDTGELFF.